This T cell receptor beta chain emerged from a study of CD8+ T cells in alopecia areata. RNA extraction and reverse transcription yielded cDNA as sequencing template. Here immunoSEQ multiplex PCR was the method, and the copy in TCRdb shows in-frame clones only, minus some. The sample comprises approximately 170,000 clones, around 60% of which are singletons, and approximately 0.7% rests with the top ten. Treatment: oral pan-JAK inhibitor, 5-10 mg twice daily. Isolation of CD4+ and CD8+ T cells from PBMCs was achieved by sorting. Germline V gives CDR1 GTSNPN, CDR2 SVGIG (reference sequence). Trimming removed 5 bases at V and 5 bases at J, with 12 bases between. The CDR3 runs to 12 residues.

This clonotype originated in a human donor with alopecia areata. The starting material was CD4+ T cells sorted from blood, obtained at week 4, from a patient treated with tofacitinib. The chain employs TRBV30 and TRBJ1-1; D is ambiguous. The CDR3 coding sequence is TGTGCCTGGTCAGTCGTAGAGACTGAAGCTTTCTTT. This translates into CAWSVVETEAFF.